A single sample gave rise to the 10 T cell receptor beta chains below, sequenced in a study of cytomegalovirus exposure and HLA in healthy donors. The PCR made use of 60 Vbeta and 13 Jbeta primers. Generated by immunoSEQ multiplex PCR, the TCRdb table keeps only in-frame clones and is missing some. The sample carries 140,000 or so clones, more than 70% recorded once. The sample was PBMCs. The receptors were gathered from a middle-aged woman in good health and CMV-seronegative.

The rearrangement joins TRBV7-7 to TRBJ1-2; 7 nucleotides line up with TRBD1. The germline V gene has CDR1 SSHAT and CDR2 FNYEAQ (reference sequence). With V trimmed by 2 bases and J by 1 base, 7 bases remained unmatched. CDR3 length: 16 residues. CDR3 amino acids: CASSLPRQGFNYGYTF. The CDR3 DNA is TGTGCCAGCAGCTTACCACGACAGGGTTTTAACTATGGCTACACCTTC.

The V gene is TRBV5-4, the J gene TRBJ2-7; 7 positions match TRBD1. This CDR3 is built from 14 residues. V dropped 5 bases and J dropped 2; count of bases not matched to a gene: 7. Germline-derived CDR1 and CDR2 are SGHNT and YYREEE (reference sequence). The CDR3 reads CASRAGTDTYEQYF. The CDR3, as DNA: TGTGCCAGCAGGGCCGGGACAGACACCTACGAGCAGTACTTC.

This rearrangement joins TRBV18 to TRBJ1-2, with TRBD1 identical over 11 bases. The V segment lost 3 bases and the J segment 2 bases; nucleotides outside the gene matches: 2. The CDR3 is made up of 15 amino acids. CDR1 and CDR2 (germline): KGHSH, LQKENI. CDR3 region: CASSPGQGDNYGYTF. CDR3 in DNA: TGTGCCAGCTCACCGGGACAGGGGGACAACTATGGCTACACCTTC.

The chain combines TRBV14 with TRBJ1-2; 8 nucleotides agree with TRBD1. This CDR3 spans 15 amino acids. With V trimmed by 3 bases and J by 4 bases, 7 bases remained unmatched. Looked up from germline, CDR1 is SGHDN and CDR2 is FVKESK. DNA of the CDR3: TGTGCCAGCAGCCAGCACTCAGGGGGCGGCTATGGCTACACCTTC. This gives the protein CASSQHSGGGYGYTF. The whole variable domain, filled in from reference TRBV14 and TRBJ1-2, reads EAGVTQFPSHSVIEKGQTVTLRCDPISGHDNLYWYRRVMGKEIKFLLHFVKESKQDESGMPNNRFLAERTGGTYSTLKVQPAELEDSGVYFCASSQHSGGGYGYTFGSGTRLTVV.

A single count supports this clone. The chain employs TRBV7-9 and TRBJ2-7, with 10 bases matching TRBD1. From germline, CDR1 is SEHNR and CDR2 FQNEAQ (reference sequence). V shed 3 bases and J 4 bases; nucleotides not matched to a gene: 6. The CDR3 is made up of 15 amino acids. CDR3 amino acids: CASSLAGTGVYEQYF. The CDR3 DNA reads as TGTGCCAGCAGCTTGGCCGGGACAGGGGTTTACGAGCAGTACTTC.

This chain connects TRBV6-1 to TRBJ1-5; D uncertain. The CDR3 contains 13 residues. Trimming took off 5 bases at V and 8 bases at J, with 13 bases between the two ends. Germline CDR1 reads MNHNS; CDR2 reads SASEGT. The chain's CDR3 is CASSLTGEEPQHF. The CDR3 DNA reads as TGTGCCAGCAGTTTGACGGGAGAGGAGCCCCAGCATTTT.

The chain has TRBV21-1 and TRBJ1-4; the D segment call TRBD1 is taken from the table without a DNA check. TRBV21-1 is shown as a pseudogene. This CDR3 is built from 21 residues. This CDR3 is CASSKEPQGKSSETTNEKLFF. The CDR3 bases are TGTGCCAGCAGCAAAGAACCCCAGGGGAAATCCTCCGAAACAACTAATGAAAAACTGTTTTTT.

The V call is TRBV2, the J call TRBJ2-3, with TRBD2 matching 9 bases. Per the germline V gene, CDR1 is SNHLY and CDR2 is FYNNEI. This CDR3 comprises 15 residues. V trimming: 7 bases; J trimming: 3 bases; junction bases outside the gene matches: 8. The CDR3 bases are TGTGCCAGCAAGCTAGCGGGATGGAAGACAGATACGCAGTATTTT. This encodes CASKLAGWKTDTQYF.

The V call is TRBV11-1, the J call TRBJ2-3; TRBD2 is a possible D gene (5 bases). Per the germline V gene, CDR1 is SGHAT and CDR2 is FQDESV (reference sequence). CDR3 length equals 14 residues. Trimming shortened V by 3 bases and J by 6 bases, and 13 bases separated the two germline ends. CDR3 coding DNA: TGTGCCAGCAGCTTCCCGGGAAGAGGGGATACGCAGTATTTT. This codes for CASSFPGRGDTQYF.

The V call is TRBV5-6, the J call TRBJ1-4; weak D call: TRBD1 (6 bases). Germline-derived CDR1 and CDR2 are SGHDT and YYEEEE. Between the trimmed V and J ends, which lost 6 bases and 9 bases, there was a span of 21 bases. This CDR3 comprises 15 residues. CDR3 coding DNA: TGTGCCAGCACCTACCCCGGCACAGGGCACAAAAAACTGTTTTTT. Protein sequence: CASTYPGTGHKKLFF.